This TCR beta chain originates from a study of early T cells in non-severe SARS-CoV-2 infection (dated by TCRdb to the early 2020s). As for the study more broadly: Bulk RNA from unsorted whole blood was used for TCR sequencing, so alpha and beta chains could not be paired. The study at large found these results: VDJdb matching was skewed toward anti-spike CD8 responses, so virus-specific expansions were likely underestimated and private and CD4 specificities were missed.

The library was built by means of 5' RACE. Sequencing used a NextSeq 500. In the TCR library protocol, unique molecular identifiers were attached to individual cDNA molecules to correct for PCR bias and sequencing error. TCR alpha and beta chains were both sequenced, and the abundances of alpha and beta sequences in each sample were closely correlated with each other. The authors processed their data as follows. Decombinator V4 was used to annotate the V gene, J gene and CDR3 of the TCR sequences. TCRs were defined as expanded if a significant change between any two time points was detected under a Poisson model with p below 0.0001. TCR abundances were normalised to the total number of TCRs sequenced per sample and were expressed as counts per million. MAIT TCRs were defined by TRAV1-2 paired with TRAJ12, TRAJ20 or TRAJ33, and iNKT TCRs by TRAV10 paired with TRAJ18. VDJdb, accessed 1 November 2021, was searched for CMV, EBV and SARS-CoV-2 annotated TCRs, with TCRs annotated for multiple antigens excluded. TCRdb passed the public sequencing reads through fastp at Q25 and MiXCR, retaining productive beta sequences. When rows share a CDR3 protein, they turn into one entry using the most common DNA and genes. TCRdb, rather than the study authors, made the V and J calls. This sample holds 59,000 or so distinct CDR3 sequences; roughly 12% were observed only once. The top ten constitute around 1.4% of the sample.

From the germline V gene (reference sequence), CDR1 is SEHNR and CDR2 is FQNEAQ. The CDR3 measures 16 amino acids from cysteine to phenylalanine. Of the read, only the CDR3 DNA is kept; its 48 bases are in frame from base 1. The germline V and J ends show losses of 1 base and 0 bases respectively, and no gene match explains 0 bases of the junction. The study was a case-control design nested within a healthcare worker cohort in London, UK, with weekly nasopharyngeal swab PCR tests and blood sampling. Between 23 and 31 March 2020, the week of the UK lockdown, healthcare workers were enrolled and then followed up weekly for as long as 16 weeks. As to this clonotype: Its antigen specificity is not known. Base qualities are not recorded, but no much larger clone differs from it by a single base.

The material sequenced was whole blood, taken at baseline. The receptor comes from an adult who was a healthcare worker with PCR-confirmed SARS-CoV-2 infection or an uninfected control (not recorded which). The chain employs TRBV7-9 and TRBJ2-5; TRBD2 lines up with 12 middle nucleotides. The DNA sequence is TGTGCCAGCAGCTTAGGACTAGCGGGGGACCAAGAGACCCAGTACTTC. It specifies CASSLGLAGDQETQYF.